One and the same sample provided the 19 T cell receptor beta chains below, sequenced in a study of CD8 T cells in ankylosing spondylitis (dated 2017 in TCRdb). Overall study results and their limits: Blood from ankylosing spondylitis patients appeared to be characterized by a TCR beta motif composed of about eight highly homologous amino acid variants.

Library method: 5' RACE. The sequencing machine was an Illumina HiSeq 2500. The public reads were run again by TCRdb, first through fastp at Q25 and then through MiXCR, and only productive beta chains were kept. Under each unique CDR3 protein, matching rows form one entry showing the most common genes and DNA. This sample is represented by around 890,000 distinct CDR3 sequences; around 11% of them were singletons. The leading ten clones occupy about 0.49% of the sample. For these TCRs, the target antigens are not known. The sequenced material came from blood, either unsorted or a sorted T cell fraction (not recorded which). Receptor source: a male donor with ankylosing spondylitis.

J is TRBJ1-2 and V is TRBV5-1; TRBD1 matches at 9 bases. This CDR3 comprises 15 residues. V lost 4 bases, J lost 8 bases, and 12 bases stayed unmatched. The germline V gene encodes CDR1 SGHRS and CDR2 YFSETQ. CDR3 region: CASSDQGQGANGYTF. In DNA, the CDR3 is TGCGCCAGCAGCGATCAGGGACAGGGCGCGAACGGCTACACCTTC.

The chain has TRBV5-1 and TRBJ2-7; the D gene is possibly TRBD1 (6 bases). The V gene's germline CDR1 is SGHRS and CDR2 YFSETQ. The CDR3 extends over 13 amino acids. With 4 bases removed from V and 6 bases from J, the gap between germline ends came to 14 bases. In nucleotides, the CDR3 is TGCGCCAGCAGCCGTACAGGGAGAGGCGAGCAGTACTTC. Its translation: CASSRTGRGEQYF.

As for this clonotype: One end of the junction does not line up with germline, which may come from a read error. The chain combines TRBV20-1 with TRBJ1-1; D remains ambiguous. This CDR3 contains 13 residues. Germline CDR1 DFQATT, CDR2 SNEGSKA (reference sequence). The CDR3 DNA reads TGCAGTGCTAGAGGGCTAAGACGGGTTGAAGCTTACTTT. Protein product: CSARGLRRVEAYF.

The chain employs TRBV20-1 and TRBJ2-3; D possibly matches TRBD1 or TRBD2 (5 bases each). Trimming cost V 2 bases and J 8 bases, with 11 bases left between them. Per germline, CDR1 DFQATT and CDR2 SNEGSKA (reference sequence). This CDR3 has 12 residues. CDR3 in amino acids: CSARRRDGTQYF. CDR3 sequence (DNA): TGCAGTGCTAGACGCAGGGACGGTACGCAGTATTTT.

The chain recombines TRBV9 with TRBJ1-6; TRBD1 might be the D (6 bases). Germline CDR1 SGDLS, CDR2 YYNGEE. The CDR3 is 15 amino acids. V shed 3 bases and J shed 9 bases, with 16 bases lying between them. The DNA for the CDR3 is TGTGCCAGCAGCGCCAAGGGGGACGGGAGTTCACCCCTCCACTTT. It is translated as CASSAKGDGSSPLHF.

This clonotype was counted only a few times. The V gene is TRBV9, the J gene TRBJ2-1; possibly TRBD1 for D (6 bases). CDR3 size: 14 residues. CDR1 is SGDLS, CDR2 YYNGEE, per germline. The V end was cut by 5 bases, the J end by 7 bases, with 16 bases between. The CDR3 protein is CASSLGQFRNEQFF. Here the CDR3 DNA reads TGTGCCAGCAGTCTGGGACAATTTCGGAATGAGCAGTTCTTC.

This clonotype was counted a few times. The chain has TRBV28 and TRBJ2-4; 7 nucleotides agree with TRBD1. In germline, CDR1 is MDHEN, CDR2 SYDVKM. This CDR3 is 14 amino acids long. V lost 7 bases to trimming and J lost 1 base; unmatched junction nucleotides: 4. CDR3 DNA: TGTGCCAGCACCGAGGGACAGGCCAAAAACATTCAGTACTTC. It specifies CASTEGQAKNIQYF.

The chain employs TRBV5-6 and TRBJ1-5; 7 bases agree with TRBD1. CDR1 is SGHDT, CDR2 YYEEEE, per germline. The CDR3 totals 14 residues. With 4 bases clipped from V and 3 bases from J, the junction kept 4 bases outside the gene matches. This chain's CDR3 is CASSPGQLNQPQHF. The CDR3, as DNA: TGTGCCAGCAGCCCGGGACAGCTCAATCAGCCCCAGCATTTT.

The V and J genes are TRBV5-1 and TRBJ2-2; D is ambiguous. The CDR3 covers 14 residues. Germline V gene sequence: CDR1 SGHRS, CDR2 YFSETQ. V lost 0 bases and J 3 bases, leaving 6 bases between the germline ends. The CDR3 protein is CASSLEGYTGELFF. The CDR3 region has the DNA TGCGCCAGCAGCTTGGAAGGTTACACCGGGGAGCTGTTTTTT.

This clonotype was seen more than once but under ten times. This sequence joins TRBV5-1 and TRBJ2-3; tentative D call: TRBD1 (7 bases). Germline CDR1 is SGHRS and CDR2 is YFSETQ. The ends were cut back, 6 bases at V and 4 bases at J, with 18 bases in the middle. The CDR3 runs to 15 residues. For the CDR3, the DNA is TGCGCCAGCAACCCCAGGGGGGCCCGGGCAGATACGCAGTATTTT. Amino acid sequence: CASNPRGARADTQYF. Together with reference TRBV5-1 and TRBJ2-3, the CDR3 gives the full variable domain: KAGVTQTPRYLIKTRGQQVTLSCSPISGHRSVSWYQQTPGQGLQFLFEYFSETQRNKGNFPGRFSGRQFSNSRSEMNVSTLELGDSALYLCASNPRGARADTQYFGPGTRLTVL.

Notes on this clonotype: With a much larger clone just one base away, this may be a read error. The V call is TRBV5-1, the J call TRBJ2-7; D possibly corresponds to TRBD1 (6 bases). The germline CDR1 and CDR2 sequences are SGHRS and YFSETQ. CDR3 length: 14 residues. Trimming took 2 bases from V and 0 from J, leaving 9 bases between them. The CDR3 region has the DNA TGCGCCAGCAGCTTTCAGGGGAGCTCCTACGAGCAGTACTTC. Translation gives CASSFQGSSYEQYF.

This clonotype was found many times. The gene calls are TRBV2 and TRBJ1-1; D not certain. This CDR3 comprises 13 residues. The germline V and J ends were trimmed by 7 bases and 1 base, with 10 bases remaining between them. Per the germline V gene, CDR1 is SNHLY and CDR2 is FYNNEI. The DNA for the CDR3 is TGTGCCAGCAACATCCTAGGGAACACTGAAGCTTTCTTT. It specifies CASNILGNTEAFF. The full variable domain, completed using reference TRBV2 and TRBJ1-1, is EPEVTQTPSHQVTQMGQEVILRCVPISNHLYFYWYRQILGQKVEFLVSFYNNEISEKSEIFDDQFSVERPDGSNFTLKIRSTKLEDSAMYFCASNILGNTEAFFGQGTRLTVV.

On this clonotype: Because it lacks the conserved phenylalanine or tryptophan at the end, this CDR3 is likely a read error. This rearrangement joins TRBV7-3 to TRBJ2-2; a weak D match, TRBD1 (5 bases). Germline V gives CDR1 SGHTA, CDR2 FQGTGA. Trimming took off 5 bases at V and 7 bases at J, with 11 bases between the two ends. CDR3 length equals 13 residues. CDR3 protein: CASSPDSRGELFI. In nucleotides, the CDR3 is TGTGCCAGCAGCCCTGACAGTCGCGGGGAGCTGTTTATT.

This clonotype was counted ten times or more. The chain links TRBV15 to TRBJ1-5; no definite D call. V was shortened by 5 bases and J by 6 bases, with 14 bases between the two germline ends. The CDR3 extends over 14 amino acids. Looked up from germline, CDR1 is LNHNV and CDR2 is YYDKDF (reference sequence). The CDR3 DNA sequence: TGTGCCACCAGCTGGGGAGCGGTTCGTCAGCCCCAGCATTTT. Protein product: CATSWGAVRQPQHF.

The V call is TRBV9, the J call TRBJ2-5; D is uncertain. With 3 bases removed from V and 5 bases from J, the gap between germline ends came to 8 bases. The CDR3 loop spans 12 amino acids. The V gene's germline CDR1 is SGDLS and CDR2 YYNGEE. The CDR3 nucleotides are TGTGCCAGCAGCGCCGACGGGGAGACCCAGTACTTC. Translated, it gives CASSADGETQYF.

This rearrangement joins TRBV19 to TRBJ2-6; D gene uncertain. Deletions cut 3 bases from V and 5 bases from J, with 8 bases between. CDR1 and CDR2 (germline): LNHDA, SQIVND (reference sequence). The CDR3 contains 14 residues. Here the CDR3 DNA reads TGTGCCAGTAGTATGAATCCCCGGGCCAACGTCCTGACTTTC. Translation: CASSMNPRANVLTF.

The chain employs TRBV4-1 and TRBJ2-2, with D possibly being TRBD1 (5 bases). V was clipped by 3 bases and J by 7 bases, with 12 bases between them. CDR1 and CDR2 from the germline V gene are MGHRA and YSYEKL. The CDR3 is 14 amino acids. In DNA, the CDR3 is TGCGCCAGCAGCCATGAACCAGGGTACGGGGAGCTGTTTTTT. Amino acids: CASSHEPGYGELFF.

V and J are TRBV6-5 and TRBJ2-1; possible D gene TRBD2, 5 bases. The CDR3 is 14 amino acids. Between the trimmed V and J ends, which lost 2 bases and 6 bases, there was a span of 11 bases. The germline CDR1 and CDR2 sequences are MNHEY and SVGAGI. Written as DNA, the CDR3 is TGTGCCAGCAGTTACAGTGGGAGCCCCAATGAGCAGTTCTTC. This translates into CASSYSGSPNEQFF.

Here the CDR3 reads CASSVGGGRRSDTQYF. In nucleotides, the CDR3 is TGTGCCAGCAGCGTAGGGGGCGGGAGAAGGTCAGATACGCAGTATTTT. V gene TRBV9 combines with J gene TRBJ2-3, with 7 bases identical to TRBD2. This CDR3 contains 16 residues. Germline assignment: CDR1 SGDLS and CDR2 YYNGEE. The junction had 8 bases not matched to a gene; V was cut back by 0 bases and J by 4 bases.